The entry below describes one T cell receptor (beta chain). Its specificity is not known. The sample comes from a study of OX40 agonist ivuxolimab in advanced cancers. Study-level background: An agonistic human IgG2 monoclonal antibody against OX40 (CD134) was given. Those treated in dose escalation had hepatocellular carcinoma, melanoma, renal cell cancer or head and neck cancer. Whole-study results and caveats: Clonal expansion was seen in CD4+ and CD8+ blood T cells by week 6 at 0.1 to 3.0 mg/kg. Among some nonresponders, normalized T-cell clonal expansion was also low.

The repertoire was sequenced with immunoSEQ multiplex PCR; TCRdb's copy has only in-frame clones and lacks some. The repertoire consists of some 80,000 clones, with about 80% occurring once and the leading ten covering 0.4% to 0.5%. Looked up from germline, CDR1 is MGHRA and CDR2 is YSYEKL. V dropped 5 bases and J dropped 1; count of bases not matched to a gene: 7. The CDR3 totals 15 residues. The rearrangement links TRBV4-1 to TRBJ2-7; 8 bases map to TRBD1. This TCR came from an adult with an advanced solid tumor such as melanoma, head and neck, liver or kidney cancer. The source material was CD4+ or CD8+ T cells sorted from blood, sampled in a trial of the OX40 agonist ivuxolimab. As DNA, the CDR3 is TGCGCCAGCAGCTCTCGACAGGGGCTTTCCTACGAGCAGTACTTC. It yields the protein CASSSRQGLSYEQYF.